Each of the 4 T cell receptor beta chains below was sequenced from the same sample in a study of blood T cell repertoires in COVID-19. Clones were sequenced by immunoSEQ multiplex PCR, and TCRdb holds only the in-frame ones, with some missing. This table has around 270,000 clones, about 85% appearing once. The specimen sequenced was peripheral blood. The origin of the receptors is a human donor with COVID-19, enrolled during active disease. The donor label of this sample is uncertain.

The CDR3 is CATSRGGQGHFYEQYF. CDR3 nucleotide sequence: TGTGCCACCAGCAGAGGCGGACAGGGGCATTTCTACGAGCAGTACTTC. The chain joins TRBV15 to TRBJ2-7, with 9 bases matching TRBD1. V was pared by 1 base and J by 3 bases, with 7 bases of the junction left unmatched. The CDR3 sequence is 16 residues long. Per germline, CDR1 LNHNV and CDR2 YYDKDF (reference sequence).

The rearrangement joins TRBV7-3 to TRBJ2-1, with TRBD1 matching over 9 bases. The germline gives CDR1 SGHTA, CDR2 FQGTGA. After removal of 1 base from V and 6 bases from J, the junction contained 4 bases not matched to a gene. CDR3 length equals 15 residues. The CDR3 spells CASSLKGTGFNEQFF. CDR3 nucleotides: TGTGCCAGCAGCTTAAAAGGGACAGGGTTCAATGAGCAGTTCTTC.

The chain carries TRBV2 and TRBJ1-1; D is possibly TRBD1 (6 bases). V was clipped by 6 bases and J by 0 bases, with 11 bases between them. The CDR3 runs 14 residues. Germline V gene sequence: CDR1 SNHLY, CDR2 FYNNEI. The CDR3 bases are TGTGCCAGCAGACGGACAGCCTTGAACACTGAAGCTTTCTTT. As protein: CASRRTALNTEAFF.

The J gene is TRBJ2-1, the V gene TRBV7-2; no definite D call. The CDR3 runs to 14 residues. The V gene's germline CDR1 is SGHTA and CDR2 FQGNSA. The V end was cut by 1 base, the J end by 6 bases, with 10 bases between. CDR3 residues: CASSLGLLSNEQFF. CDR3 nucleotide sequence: TGTGCCAGCAGCTTAGGGTTATTGAGCAATGAGCAGTTCTTC.